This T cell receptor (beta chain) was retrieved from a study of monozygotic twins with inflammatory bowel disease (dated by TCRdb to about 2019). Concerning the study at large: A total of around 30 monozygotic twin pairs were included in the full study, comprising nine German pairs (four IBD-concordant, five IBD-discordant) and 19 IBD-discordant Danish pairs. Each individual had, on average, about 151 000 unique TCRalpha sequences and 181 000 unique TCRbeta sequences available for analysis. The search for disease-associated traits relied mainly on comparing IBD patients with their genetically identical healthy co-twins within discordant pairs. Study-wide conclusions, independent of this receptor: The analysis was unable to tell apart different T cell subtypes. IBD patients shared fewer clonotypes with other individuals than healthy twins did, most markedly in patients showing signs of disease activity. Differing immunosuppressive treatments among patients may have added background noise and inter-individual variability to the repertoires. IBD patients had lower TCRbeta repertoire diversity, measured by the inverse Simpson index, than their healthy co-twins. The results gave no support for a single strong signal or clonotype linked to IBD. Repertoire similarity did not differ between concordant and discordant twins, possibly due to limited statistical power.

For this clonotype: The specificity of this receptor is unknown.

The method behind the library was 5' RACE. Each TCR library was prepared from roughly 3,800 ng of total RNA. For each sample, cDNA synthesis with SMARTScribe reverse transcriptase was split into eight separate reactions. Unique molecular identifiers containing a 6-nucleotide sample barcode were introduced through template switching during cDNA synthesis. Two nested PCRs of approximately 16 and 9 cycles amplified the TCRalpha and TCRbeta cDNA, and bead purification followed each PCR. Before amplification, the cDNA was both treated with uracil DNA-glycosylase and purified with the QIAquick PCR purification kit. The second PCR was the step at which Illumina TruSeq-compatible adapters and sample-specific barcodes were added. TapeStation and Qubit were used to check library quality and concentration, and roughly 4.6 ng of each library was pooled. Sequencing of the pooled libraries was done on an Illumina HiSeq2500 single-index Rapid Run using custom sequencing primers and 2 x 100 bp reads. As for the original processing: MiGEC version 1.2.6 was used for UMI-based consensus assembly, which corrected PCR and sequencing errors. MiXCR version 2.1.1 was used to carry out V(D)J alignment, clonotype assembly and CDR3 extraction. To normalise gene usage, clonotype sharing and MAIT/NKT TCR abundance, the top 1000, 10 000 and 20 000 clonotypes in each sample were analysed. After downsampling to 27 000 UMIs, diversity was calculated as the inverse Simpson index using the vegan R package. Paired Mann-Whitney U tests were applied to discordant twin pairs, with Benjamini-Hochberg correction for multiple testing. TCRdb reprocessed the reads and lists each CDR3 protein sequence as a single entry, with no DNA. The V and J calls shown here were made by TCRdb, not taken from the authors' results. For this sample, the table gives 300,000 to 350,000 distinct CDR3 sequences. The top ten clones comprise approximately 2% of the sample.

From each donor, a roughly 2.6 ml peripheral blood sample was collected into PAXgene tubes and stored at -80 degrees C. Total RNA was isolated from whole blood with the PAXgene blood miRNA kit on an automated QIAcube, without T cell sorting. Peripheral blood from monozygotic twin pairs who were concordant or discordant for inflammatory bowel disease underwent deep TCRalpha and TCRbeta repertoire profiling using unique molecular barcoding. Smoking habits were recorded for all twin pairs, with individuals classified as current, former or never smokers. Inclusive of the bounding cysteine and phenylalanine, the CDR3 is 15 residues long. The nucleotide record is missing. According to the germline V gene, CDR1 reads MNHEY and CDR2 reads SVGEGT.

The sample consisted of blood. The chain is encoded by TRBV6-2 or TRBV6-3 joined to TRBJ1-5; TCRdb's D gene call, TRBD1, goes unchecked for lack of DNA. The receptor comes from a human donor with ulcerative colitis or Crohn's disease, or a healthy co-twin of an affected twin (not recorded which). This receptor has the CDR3 CASTPGTFSNQPQHF.